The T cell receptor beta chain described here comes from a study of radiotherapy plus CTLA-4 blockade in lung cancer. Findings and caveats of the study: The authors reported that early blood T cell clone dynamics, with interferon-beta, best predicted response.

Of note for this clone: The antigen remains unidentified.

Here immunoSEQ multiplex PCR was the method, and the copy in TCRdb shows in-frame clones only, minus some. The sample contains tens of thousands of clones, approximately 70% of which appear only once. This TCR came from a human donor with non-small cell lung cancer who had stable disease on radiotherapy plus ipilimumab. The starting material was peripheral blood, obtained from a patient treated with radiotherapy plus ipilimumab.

The CDR3 here is CASSPNPSSYEQYF. The CDR3 DNA is TGCGCCAGCAGTCCTAATCCCTCCTCCTACGAGCAGTACTTC. The chain has TRBV5-1 and TRBJ2-7; D gene ambiguous. CDR3 length: 14 residues. Trimming stripped 5 bases from V and 0 bases from J, with 12 bases between. Germline CDR1 and CDR2: SGHRS and YFSETQ. Full variable domain (missing parts from reference TRBV5-1 and TRBJ2-7): KAGVTQTPRYLIKTRGQQVTLSCSPISGHRSVSWYQQTPGQGLQFLFEYFSETQRNKGNFPGRFSGRQFSNSRSEMNVSTLELGDSALYLCASSPNPSSYEQYFGPGTRLTVT.